This TCR beta chain comes out of a study of cytomegalovirus exposure and HLA in healthy donors. Findings and caveats of the study: Further analysis, carried out later, found HLA-associated TCR beta chains more clonally expanded than equally common other chains. Data from an earlier analysis indicated that most TCR beta V segments were productive either about 87% or about 30% of the time. CMV serostatus stood as the only immune exposure information on hand.

Germline CDR1 SGHTS, CDR2 YDEGEE. This CDR3 has 13 amino acids. V was cut by 5 bases and J by 5 bases, with 13 bases left in between. Researchers ran the PCR with 60 Vbeta and 13 Jbeta primers. Profiled with immunoSEQ multiplex PCR; TCRdb holds only in-frame clones, not every one. The table has about 110,000 clones, approximately 83% seen once; the top ten hold around 2%. About this clone itself: The target antigen is unknown.

This chain links TRBV5-8 with TRBJ2-5; D gene ambiguous. Sequencing was done on a sample of PBMCs. This clonotype originated in a man between 35 and 55 years old in good health and CMV-seronegative. CDR3 DNA: TGTGCCAGCAGGGAAAGACCCAGGGAGACCCAGTACTTC. This encodes CASRERPRETQYF.